The clone carrying this T cell receptor beta chain was recorded a few times. This sample stems from a study of blood T cell repertoires in COVID-19. Across the whole study: The United States, Italy and Spain provided the acute and convalescent COVID-19 samples.

Authors' methods: From reference gene primer amplification, estimates of nucleated cell counts were derived. The assay was immunoSEQ multiplex PCR, and TCRdb's table has in-frame clones only and misses some. That table gives V, J and clone size, and the DNA gave D and trimming. The top ten clones hold around 4% of a sample with about 140,000 clones, 79% of them seen once. Trimming took 4 bases from V and 3 from J; bases not matched to a gene: 11. Looked up from germline, CDR1 is MNHNS and CDR2 is SASEGT. The CDR3 is 16 amino acids. Material for sequencing was peripheral blood. The V and J genes are TRBV6-1 and TRBJ1-2; 7 bases match TRBD1. The TCR originated in a man aged 60-69 years with acute or convalescent COVID-19. CDR3 sequence: CASSVGQEPPYYGYTF. The CDR3 region has the DNA TGTGCCAGCAGTGTCGGACAGGAGCCTCCGTACTATGGCTACACCTTC.